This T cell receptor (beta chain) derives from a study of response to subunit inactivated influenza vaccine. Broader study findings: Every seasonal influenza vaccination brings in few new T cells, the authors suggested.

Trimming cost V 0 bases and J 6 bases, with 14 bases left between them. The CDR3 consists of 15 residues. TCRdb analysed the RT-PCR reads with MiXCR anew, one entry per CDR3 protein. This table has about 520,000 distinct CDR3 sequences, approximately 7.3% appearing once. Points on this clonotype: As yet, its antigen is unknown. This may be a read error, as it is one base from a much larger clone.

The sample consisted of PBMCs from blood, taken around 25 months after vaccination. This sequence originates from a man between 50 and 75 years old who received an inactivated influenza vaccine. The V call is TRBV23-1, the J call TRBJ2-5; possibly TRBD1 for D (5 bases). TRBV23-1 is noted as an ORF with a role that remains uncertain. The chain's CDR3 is CASSQSRTGQKTQYF. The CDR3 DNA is TGCGCCAGCAGTCAATCAAGAACAGGTCAAAAGACCCAGTACTTC.